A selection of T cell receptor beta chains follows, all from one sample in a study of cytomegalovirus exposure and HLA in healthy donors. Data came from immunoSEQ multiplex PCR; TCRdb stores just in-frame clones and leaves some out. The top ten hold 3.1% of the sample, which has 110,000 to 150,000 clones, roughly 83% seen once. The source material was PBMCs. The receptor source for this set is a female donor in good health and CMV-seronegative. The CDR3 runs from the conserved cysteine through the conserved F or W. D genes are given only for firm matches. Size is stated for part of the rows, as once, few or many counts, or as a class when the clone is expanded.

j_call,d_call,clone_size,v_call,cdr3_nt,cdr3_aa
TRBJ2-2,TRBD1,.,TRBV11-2,TGTGCCAGCAGCTTACTGAGCAGGGGGCGCTTTGTGACCGGGGAGCTGTTTTTT,CASSLLSRGRFVTGELFF
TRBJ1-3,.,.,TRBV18,TGTGCCAGCTCACCGGGGCAGGCTGCCTCTGGAAACACCATATATTTT,CASSPGQAASGNTIYF
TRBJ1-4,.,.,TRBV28,TGTGCCAGCAGTTTGGGGGCTATTAATGAAAAACTGTTTTTT,CASSLGAINEKLFF
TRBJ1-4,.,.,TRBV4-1,TGCGCCAGCAGCCAAGCACGGGCAACTAATGAAAAACTGTTTTTT,CASSQARATNEKLFF
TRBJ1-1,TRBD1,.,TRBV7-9,TGTGCCAGCAGCCAGACAGGGTTGAACACTGAAGCTTTCTTT,CASSQTGLNTEAFF
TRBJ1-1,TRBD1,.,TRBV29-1,TGCAGCGTGGACAGGGGTCGCGGAGGCGAAGCTTTCTTT,CSVDRGRGGEAFF
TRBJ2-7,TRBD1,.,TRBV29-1,TGCAGCGTTTCCGGGACAGCCTCCTACGAGCAGTACTTC,CSVSGTASYEQYF
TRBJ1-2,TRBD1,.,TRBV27,TGTGCCAGCAGTTTAGACAGGGCCGACTATGGCTACACCTTC,CASSLDRADYGYTF
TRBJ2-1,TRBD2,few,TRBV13,TGTGCCAGCAGCTCCCGACTAGCGGGGAGCTACAATGAGCAGTTCTTC,CASSSRLAGSYNEQFF
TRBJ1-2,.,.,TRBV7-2,TGTGCCAGCAGCTCGGAGAGCGCTAACTATGGCTACACCTTC,CASSSESANYGYTF
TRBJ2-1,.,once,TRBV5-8,TGTGCCAGCAGACCTAGGACTTACTCCAATGAGCAGTTCTTC,CASRPRTYSNEQFF
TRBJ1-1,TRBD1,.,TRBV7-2,TGTGCCAGCAGCTTAGCAGGGGGCGGGAACACTGAAGCTTTCTTT,CASSLAGGGNTEAFF
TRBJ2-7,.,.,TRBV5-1,TGCGCCAGCAGCTTGGGAATTAGCTCCTACGAGCAGTACTTC,CASSLGISSYEQYF
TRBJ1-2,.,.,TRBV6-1,TGTGCCAGCACTACAAGACAGAGACTCTATGGCTACACCTTC,CASTTRQRLYGYTF
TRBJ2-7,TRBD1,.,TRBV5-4,TGTGCCAGCAGCCTTGGGACAGGGGGGAGTTACGAGCAGTACTTC,CASSLGTGGSYEQYF
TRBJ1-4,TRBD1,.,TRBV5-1,TGCGCCAGCAGCTTGGTTGGCCGGGGACAGGATAATGAAAAACTGTTTTTT,CASSLVGRGQDNEKLFF
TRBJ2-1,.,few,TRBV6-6,TGTGCCAGCAGTTTCAACAATGAGCAGTTCTTC,CASSFNNEQFF
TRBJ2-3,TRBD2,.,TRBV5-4,TGTGCCAGCAGGTCCGGGACTAGGGACACAGATACGCAGTATTTT,CASRSGTRDTDTQYF
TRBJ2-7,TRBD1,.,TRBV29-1,TGCAGCGTTCTACGGGACAGGGACTCCTACGAGCAGTACTTC,CSVLRDRDSYEQYF
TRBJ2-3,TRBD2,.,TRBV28,TGTGCCGGGGCGGGGGGAGGTACAGATACGCAGTATTTT,CAGAGGGTDTQYF
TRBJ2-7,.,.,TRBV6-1,TGTGCCAGCAGGGTCTACTCCTACGAGCAGTACTTC,CASRVYSYEQYF
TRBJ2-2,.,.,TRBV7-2,TGTGCCAGCAGCGCGGGCAGACCCACCGGGGAGCTGTTTTTT,CASSAGRPTGELFF
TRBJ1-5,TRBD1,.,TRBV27,TGTGCCAGCAGCCCCAGGGGGACAGGGGTTTCCAATCAGCCCCAGCATTTT,CASSPRGTGVSNQPQHF
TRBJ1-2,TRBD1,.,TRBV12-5,TGTGCTAGTGGTCTTCCCCGACAGGGAGGCGGCTACACCTTC,CASGLPRQGGGYTF
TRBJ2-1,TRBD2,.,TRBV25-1,TGTGCCAGCAGTGATACTAGCGGGAGAGGGAATGAGCAGTTCTTC,CASSDTSGRGNEQFF
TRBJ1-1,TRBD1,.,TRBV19,TGTGCCAGTAGTCTAAGGACAGGGGGAACTGAAGCTTTCTTT,CASSLRTGGTEAFF
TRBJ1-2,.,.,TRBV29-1,TGCAGCGGAAAACAGGGTAACTATGGCTACACCTTC,CSGKQGNYGYTF
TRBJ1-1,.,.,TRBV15,TGTGCCACCGGGGCTGACAGGAACGGGGACACTGAAGCTTTCTTT,CATGADRNGDTEAFF
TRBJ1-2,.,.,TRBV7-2,TGTGCCAGCAGCCCCCGGTCGAGGCGCTATGGCTACACCTTC,CASSPRSRRYGYTF
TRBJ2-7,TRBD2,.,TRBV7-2,TGTGCCAGCAGGGGAGGCGGGAGGGCCGCCTACGAGCAGTACTTC,CASRGGGRAAYEQYF
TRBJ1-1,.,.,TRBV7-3,TGTGCCAGCAGTCCGGGCACTGAAGCTTTCTTT,CASSPGTEAFF
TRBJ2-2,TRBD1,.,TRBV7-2,TGTGCCAGCAGCTTAGACGACAGGGGCAACACCGGGGAGCTGTTTTTT,CASSLDDRGNTGELFF
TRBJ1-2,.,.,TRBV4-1,TGCGCCAGCAGCTCGCCCGCAACAGGGAAGATTAACTATGGCTACACCTTC,CASSSPATGKINYGYTF
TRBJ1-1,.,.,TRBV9,TGTGCCAGCAATGGGGGGGGGAACACTGAAGCTTTCTTT,CASNGGGNTEAFF
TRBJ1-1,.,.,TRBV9,TGTGCCAGCAGCCCCAGGCTTCAGAACACTGAAGCTTTCTTT,CASSPRLQNTEAFF
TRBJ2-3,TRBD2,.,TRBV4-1,TGCGCCAGCAGACCCACTAGCGGCCCCACAGATACGCAGTATTTT,CASRPTSGPTDTQYF
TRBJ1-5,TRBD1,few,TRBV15,TGTGCCACCAGTCCGGACAGGGGAAATCAGCCCCAGCATTTT,CATSPDRGNQPQHF
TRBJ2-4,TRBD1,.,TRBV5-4,TGTGCCAGCAGCTTGGCCCCTTCCGGGACAGGGGGACGCATTCAGTACTTC,CASSLAPSGTGGRIQYF
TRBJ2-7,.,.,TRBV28,TGTGCCAGCGGACTCATCTACGAGCAGTACTTC,CASGLIYEQYF
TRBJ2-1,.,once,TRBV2,TGTGCCAGCACCGAAACCCTTGGCAGCTACAATGAGCAGTTCTTC,CASTETLGSYNEQFF
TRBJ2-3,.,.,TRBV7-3,TGTGCCAGCAGTCCGCTCGGTGGGGGGGCCACATCAGATACGCAGTATTTT,CASSPLGGGATSDTQYF